These 17 T cell receptor beta chains share one sample of origin, sequenced in a study of OX40 agonist ivuxolimab in advanced cancers. Using immunoSEQ multiplex PCR, the repertoire was profiled, and TCRdb retains in-frame clones only, with some absent. The table has about 65,000 clones, around nine tenths seen once. The material was CD4+ or CD8+ T cells sorted from blood, obtained in a trial of the OX40 agonist ivuxolimab. The receptors shown here come from an adult with an advanced solid tumor such as melanoma, head and neck, liver or kidney cancer.

The genes are TRBV6-5 and TRBJ1-1, with D possibly matching TRBD1 (6 bases). The CDR3 has 14 amino acids. The V and J ends lost 4 bases and 6 bases respectively, with 15 bases between them. Per the germline V gene, CDR1 is MNHEY and CDR2 is SVGAGI. The DNA for the CDR3 is TGTGCCAGCAGTTCTAGCGCAGGGGTCGCTGAAGCTTTCTTT. Amino acid sequence: CASSSSAGVAEAFF.

The chain recombines TRBV5-6 with TRBJ2-7; D call uncertain. CDR3 size: 15 residues. Trimming took off 1 base at V and 4 bases at J, with 15 bases between the two ends. Germline CDR1 reads SGHDT; CDR2 reads YYEEEE. As DNA, the CDR3 is TGTGCCAGCAGCTTGAGGGTTCTAGTTGGGTACGAGCAGTACTTC. It yields the protein CASSLRVLVGYEQYF.

The chain has TRBV7-9 and TRBJ2-5, with D maybe TRBD1 (6 bases). The closer fit of TRBJ2-7 to the DNA end suggests the J call may be wrong. From germline, CDR1 is SEHNR and CDR2 FQNEAQ (reference sequence). The CDR3 runs 19 residues. CDR3 sequence reads: CASSQRAVGWQGSSYEQYF. CDR3 in DNA: TGTGCCAGCAGCCAGAGAGCGGTAGGGTGGCAGGGGAGCTCCTACGAGCAGTACTTC.

The chain joins TRBV14 to TRBJ2-1; maybe TRBD2 (6 bases). This CDR3 comprises 15 residues. Trimming left V 4 bases short and J 8 bases short, with 18 bases between. Germline V CDR1 and CDR2: SGHDN, FVKESK. CDR3 nucleotide sequence: TGTGCCAGCAGCCGCCCGGGACTCTTGGGGGATGAGCAGTTCTTC. Translating gives CASSRPGLLGDEQFF.

The rearrangement links TRBV5-5 to TRBJ2-7; the match to TRBD1 covers 9 bases. V was pared by 1 base and J by 4 bases, with 6 bases of the junction left unmatched. CDR3 size: 15 residues. CDR1 is SGHKS and CDR2 is YYEKEE in the germline V gene (reference sequence). CDR3 bases: TGTGCCAGCAGCTTGATGGGACAGGGCATGTACGAGCAGTACTTC. Translation gives CASSLMGQGMYEQYF.

The chain couples TRBV5-1 to TRBJ2-7; tentative D call: TRBD2 (7 bases). This CDR3 contains 18 residues. V was pared by 4 bases and J by 1 base, with 24 bases between. Germline values: CDR1 SGHRS, CDR2 YFSETQ. As DNA, the CDR3 is TGCGCCAGCAGCCTTGTATGGAGGGGGGGTGCAGGGTCCTACGAGCAGTACTTC. Translating it yields CASSLVWRGGAGSYEQYF.

The chain recombines TRBV6-6 with TRBJ1-1; 7 nucleotides line up with TRBD1. With 5 bases clipped from V and 1 base from J, the junction kept 7 bases outside the gene matches. The CDR3 extends over 15 amino acids. CDR1 and CDR2 (germline): MNHNY, SVGAGI (reference sequence). CDR3 nucleotide sequence: TGTGCCAGCAGTCACCAGGGACAGAAGAACACTGAAGCTTTCTTT. It is translated as CASSHQGQKNTEAFF.

The chain links TRBV2 to TRBJ2-1; 7 nucleotides match TRBD1. J was trimmed by 1 base and V by 10 bases; bases with no gene match: 10. Germline loops: CDR1 SNHLY, CDR2 FYNNEI. This CDR3 is 15 amino acids long. CDR3 in amino acids: CATTPQQGSYNEQFF. Here the CDR3 DNA reads TGTGCCACCACGCCCCAACAGGGGTCCTACAATGAGCAGTTCTTC.

The chain recombines TRBV10-2 with TRBJ1-2; D gene uncertain. Trimming removed 3 bases at V and 3 bases at J, with 8 bases between. The CDR3 runs 13 residues. Germline-derived CDR1 and CDR2 are WSHSY and SAAADI. The CDR3 DNA is TGCGCCAGCAGTGATGGGGTCGACTATGGCTACACCTTC. This encodes CASSDGVDYGYTF.

The V gene is TRBV6-4, the J gene TRBJ1-1, with D possibly TRBD1 on 5 matching bases. The ends were cut back, 3 bases at V and 1 base at J, with 6 bases in the middle. The CDR3 runs to 13 residues. Germline lookup yields CDR1 MRHNA and CDR2 SNTAGT. Written as DNA, the CDR3 is TGTGCCAGCAGTGAAGACAGGAACACTGAAGCTTTCTTT. It yields the protein CASSEDRNTEAFF.

The rearrangement uses TRBV5-1 and TRBJ2-1, with TRBD2 identical over 8 bases. Germline V lookup: CDR1 SGHRS, CDR2 YFSETQ. Trimming took 4 bases from V and 7 from J; bases not matched to a gene: 7. The CDR3 runs 14 residues. CDR3 protein: CASSPSGGSNEQFF. CDR3 DNA sequence: TGCGCCAGCAGCCCGAGCGGGGGTAGTAATGAGCAGTTCTTC.

The rearrangement links TRBV4-1 to TRBJ2-4; possibly TRBD2 for D (5 bases). The CDR3 sequence is 17 residues long. The germline CDR1 and CDR2 sequences are MGHRA and YSYEKL. V shed 1 base and J shed 4 bases, with 17 bases lying between them. The CDR3 sequence: CASSQARLSLVKNIQYF. Written as DNA, the CDR3 is TGCGCCAGCAGCCAAGCCCGACTAAGCCTAGTGAAAAACATTCAGTACTTC.

This clone was recorded once. CDR3 DNA sequence: TGTGCCAGCAGCTTAGCGGCCTACGAGCAGTACTTC. Its protein is CASSLAAYEQYF. This chain links TRBV7-2 with TRBJ2-7; D call uncertain. This CDR3 is 12 amino acids long. Germline CDR1 is SGHTA and CDR2 is FQGNSA. The V end was cut by 0 bases, the J end by 2 bases, with 2 bases between.

The V gene is TRBV28, the J gene TRBJ2-2; 9 nucleotides match TRBD2. CDR3 length: 14 residues. V shed 6 bases and J 4 bases; nucleotides not matched to a gene: 3. Germline CDR1 reads MDHEN; CDR2 reads SYDVKM. CDR3 DNA sequence: TGTGCCAGCAGCTTAGCGGGGGTCACCGGGGAGCTGTTTTTT. It yields the protein CASSLAGVTGELFF.

V is TRBV9 and J is TRBJ1-5, with D possibly being TRBD1 (5 bases). Germline V gives CDR1 SGDLS, CDR2 YYNGEE. Trimming left V 2 bases short and J 8 bases short, with 17 bases between. This CDR3 is 15 amino acids long. This chain's CDR3 is CASSVGTTSGEPQHF. CDR3 nucleotides: TGTGCCAGCAGCGTGGGGACCACATCGGGGGAGCCCCAGCATTTT.

The gene calls are TRBV6-1 and TRBJ2-3; 8 bases agree with TRBD2. Germline CDR1 reads MNHNS; CDR2 reads SASEGT. V gave up 3 bases and J gave up 2 bases; unmatched junction bases: 7. The CDR3 spans 16 residues. CDR3 DNA sequence: TGTGCCAGCAGTGACCTCGCGGGGGGAACCACAGATACGCAGTATTTT. Protein product: CASSDLAGGTTDTQYF.

V gene TRBV7-6 combines with J gene TRBJ2-7; weak D call: TRBD1 (6 bases). Trimming left V 5 bases short and J 3 bases short, with 23 bases between. The germline V gene has CDR1 SGHVS and CDR2 FNYEAQ. The CDR3 is 17 residues long. Here the CDR3 DNA reads TGTGCCAGCAGCGGGGGAGTACAGGGCTGGGAAAACTACGAGCAGTACTTC. This sequence encodes CASSGGVQGWENYEQYF.